This TCR beta chain appears in the sequencing data of a study of a mutant IDH1 vaccine in newly diagnosed glioma. Study as a whole: Every participant had undergone radiotherapy, temozolomide, or both before, and most underwent both. V12 occurred at week 35 and V13 at week 47.

This clone was observed a few times. Antigen specificity is unknown. The table came from immunoSEQ multiplex PCR; TCRdb's copy has only in-frame clones and leaves some out. The profile shows some 44,000 clones, approximately 83% of them singletons. General study points: Induction of immune responses by the vaccine occurred in just under 95% of patients.

Time point given: week 35, safety follow-up. In every dose of vaccine, 300 ug of mutant IDH1 20-mer peptide was given alongside topical imiquimod. In every donor, the tumor was a new WHO grade 3 or 4 IDH1-mutant, ATRX-lost astrocytoma. The ends lost 0 bases at V and 9 bases at J; junction bases unmatched: 2. The CDR3 runs 14 residues. Germline V gives CDR1 SGDLS, CDR2 YYNGEE. The material was PBMCs, obtained from a glioma patient whose treatment included an IDH1 peptide vaccine. The chain carries TRBV9 and TRBJ1-6, with TRBD1 identical over 8 bases. The source is a woman aged 45-65 years with glioma. CDR3 DNA sequence: TGTGCCAGCAGCGTAGACGACAGGGGTTCACCCCTCCACTTT. Protein product: CASSVDDRGSPLHF.